This T cell receptor beta chain was sequenced for a study of technical replicates of blood from a few donors. TCRdb's copy holds only in-frame clones and misses some; the assay was immunoSEQ multiplex PCR. The sample lists just under 85,000 clones; about 92% were seen once. In germline, CDR1 is SGHRS, CDR2 YFSETQ. Trimming removed 6 bases at V and 5 bases at J, with 23 bases between. The CDR3 has 16 residues. The receptor was derived from a human donor in good health. The chain has TRBV5-1 and TRBJ2-5, with a tentative D call TRBD2 (7 bases). Sequenced: T cells isolated from PBMCs. The CDR3 DNA sequence: TGCGCCAGCACCTCAACGACTCGGGGGGCGGGTGAGACCCAGTACTTC. This gives the protein CASTSTTRGAGETQYF.